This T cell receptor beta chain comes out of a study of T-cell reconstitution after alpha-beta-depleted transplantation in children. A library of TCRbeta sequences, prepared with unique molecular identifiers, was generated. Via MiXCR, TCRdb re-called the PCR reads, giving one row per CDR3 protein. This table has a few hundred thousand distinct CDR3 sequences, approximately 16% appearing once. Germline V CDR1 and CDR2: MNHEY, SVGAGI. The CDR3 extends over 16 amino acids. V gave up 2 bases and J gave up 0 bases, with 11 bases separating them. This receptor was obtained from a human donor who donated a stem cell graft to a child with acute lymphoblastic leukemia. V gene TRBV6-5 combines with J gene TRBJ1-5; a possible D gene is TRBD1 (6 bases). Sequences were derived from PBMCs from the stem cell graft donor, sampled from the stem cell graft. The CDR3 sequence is CASSYPVGASNQPQHF. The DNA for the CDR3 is TGTGCCAGCAGTTACCCGGTGGGGGCTAGCAATCAGCCCCAGCATTTT.